This T cell receptor beta chain was recovered during a study of cytomegalovirus exposure and HLA in healthy donors. Study as a whole: The Caucasian-associated ancestry cluster held around 81% of 350 to 450 genotyped donors. Study findings and constraints: Association with HLA alleles at 0.05 false discovery rate was found for roughly 17,000 TCR beta sequences in a later analysis. Reportedly, cytomegalovirus status was diagnosed with high sensitivity and specificity.

Note on this clone: Its antigen is currently unknown.

PCR used 60 Vbeta primers and 13 Jbeta primers. Assay used: immunoSEQ multiplex PCR; TCRdb lists only in-frame clones, some missing. The repertoire holds 100,000 to 150,000 clones, roughly four fifths seen once, with approximately 1.8% in the top ten. Sequenced input: PBMCs. The sequence was collected from a woman in her forties or fifties in good health and CMV-seronegative.

Here the CDR3 reads CASSVELAGPYNEQFF. DNA for the CDR3: TGTGCCAGCAGCGTAGAACTAGCGGGACCCTACAATGAGCAGTTCTTC. The V and J genes are TRBV9 and TRBJ2-1; 10 bases are a match to TRBD2. CDR3 length: 16 residues. V shed 0 bases and J 2 bases; nucleotides not matched to a gene: 2. The germline gives CDR1 SGDLS, CDR2 YYNGEE.